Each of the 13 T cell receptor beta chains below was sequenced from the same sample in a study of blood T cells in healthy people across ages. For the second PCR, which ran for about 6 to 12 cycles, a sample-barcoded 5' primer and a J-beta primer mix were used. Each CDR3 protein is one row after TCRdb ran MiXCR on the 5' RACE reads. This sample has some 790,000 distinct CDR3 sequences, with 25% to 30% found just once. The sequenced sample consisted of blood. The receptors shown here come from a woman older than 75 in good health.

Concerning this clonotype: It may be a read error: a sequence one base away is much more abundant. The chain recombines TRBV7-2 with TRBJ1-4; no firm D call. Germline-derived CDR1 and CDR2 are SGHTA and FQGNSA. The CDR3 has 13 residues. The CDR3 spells CASSSGTNEKRFF. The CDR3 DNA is TGTGCCAGCAGCTCCGGAACTAATGAAAAACGGTTTTTT.

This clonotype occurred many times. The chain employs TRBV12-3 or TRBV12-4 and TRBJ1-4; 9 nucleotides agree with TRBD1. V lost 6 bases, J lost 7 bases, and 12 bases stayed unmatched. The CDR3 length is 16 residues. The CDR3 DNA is TGTGCCAGCAGCCAACAGGGGGCCAAGGGTGCTGAAAAACTGTTTTTT. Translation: CASSQQGAKGAEKLFF.

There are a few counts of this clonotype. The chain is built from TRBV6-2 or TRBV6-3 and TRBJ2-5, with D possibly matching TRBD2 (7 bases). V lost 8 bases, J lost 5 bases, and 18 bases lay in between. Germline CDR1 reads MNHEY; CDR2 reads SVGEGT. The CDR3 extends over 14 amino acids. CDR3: CASFGGAGGETQYF. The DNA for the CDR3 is TGTGCCAGCTTTGGGGGGGCCGGGGGGGAGACCCAGTACTTC.

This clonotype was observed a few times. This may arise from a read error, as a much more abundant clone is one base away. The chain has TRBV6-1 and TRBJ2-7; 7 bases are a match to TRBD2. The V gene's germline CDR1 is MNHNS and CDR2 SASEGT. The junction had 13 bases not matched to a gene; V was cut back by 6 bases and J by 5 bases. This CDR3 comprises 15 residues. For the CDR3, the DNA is TGTGCCAGCAGATCCTTCGAGCGGGGAGCTCACGAGCAGTACTTC. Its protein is CASRSFERGAHEQYF.

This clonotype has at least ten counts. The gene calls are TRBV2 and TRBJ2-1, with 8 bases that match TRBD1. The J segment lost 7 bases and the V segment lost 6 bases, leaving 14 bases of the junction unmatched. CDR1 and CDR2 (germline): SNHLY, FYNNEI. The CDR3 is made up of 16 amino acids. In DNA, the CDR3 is TGTGCCAGCAGCGGGGTCAGCAGGGGGCTAAAAAATGAGCAGTTCTTC. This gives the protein CASSGVSRGLKNEQFF.

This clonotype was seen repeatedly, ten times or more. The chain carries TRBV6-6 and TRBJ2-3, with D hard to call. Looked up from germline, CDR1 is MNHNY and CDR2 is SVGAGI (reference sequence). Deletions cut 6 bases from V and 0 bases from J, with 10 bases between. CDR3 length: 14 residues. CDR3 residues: CASRDGPSTDTQYF. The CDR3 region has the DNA TGTGCCAGCAGGGACGGACCTAGCACAGATACGCAGTATTTT.

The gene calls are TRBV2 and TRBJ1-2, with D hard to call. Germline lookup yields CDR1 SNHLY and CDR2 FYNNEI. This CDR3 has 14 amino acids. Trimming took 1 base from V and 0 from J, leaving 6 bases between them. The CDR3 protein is CASSEETANYGYTF. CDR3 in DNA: TGTGCCAGCAGTGAAGAGACGGCTAACTATGGCTACACCTTC.

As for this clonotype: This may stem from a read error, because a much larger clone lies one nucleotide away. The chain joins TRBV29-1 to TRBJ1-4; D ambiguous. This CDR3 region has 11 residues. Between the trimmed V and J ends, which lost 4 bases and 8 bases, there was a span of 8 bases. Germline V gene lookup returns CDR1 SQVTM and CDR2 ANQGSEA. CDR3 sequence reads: CSVAHEEKLFF. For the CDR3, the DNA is TGCAGCGTTGCGCACGAAGAAAAACTGTTTTTT.

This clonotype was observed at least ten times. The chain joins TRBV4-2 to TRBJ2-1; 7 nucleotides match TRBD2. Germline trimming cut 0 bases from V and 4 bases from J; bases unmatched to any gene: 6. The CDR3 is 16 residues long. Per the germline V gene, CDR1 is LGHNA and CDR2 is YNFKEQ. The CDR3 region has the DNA TGTGCCAGCAGCCAAGATGTCCAGCGGGGTTACAATGAGCAGTTCTTC. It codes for CASSQDVQRGYNEQFF.

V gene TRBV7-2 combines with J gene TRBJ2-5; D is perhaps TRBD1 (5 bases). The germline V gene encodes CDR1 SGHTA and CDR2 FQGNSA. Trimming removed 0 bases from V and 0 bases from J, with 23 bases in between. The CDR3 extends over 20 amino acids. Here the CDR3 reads CASSLAPQARERSYQETQYF. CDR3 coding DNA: TGTGCCAGCAGCTTAGCCCCACAGGCCCGAGAACGATCGTACCAAGAGACCCAGTACTTC.

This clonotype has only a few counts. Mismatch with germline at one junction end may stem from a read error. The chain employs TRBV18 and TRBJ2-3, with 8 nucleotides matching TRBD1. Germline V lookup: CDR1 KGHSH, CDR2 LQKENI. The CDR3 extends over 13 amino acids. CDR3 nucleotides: TGTGCCAGCTCACCGGACAGGGCAGATGCGCAGTATTTT. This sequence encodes CASSPDRADAQYF.

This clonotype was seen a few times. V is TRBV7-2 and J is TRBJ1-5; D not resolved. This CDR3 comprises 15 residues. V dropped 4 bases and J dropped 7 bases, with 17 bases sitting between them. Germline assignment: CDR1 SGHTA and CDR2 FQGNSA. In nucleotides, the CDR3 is TGTGCCAGCAGCTCCTTGATCCCAGGCCGGCAGCCCCAGCATTTT. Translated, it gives CASSSLIPGRQPQHF.

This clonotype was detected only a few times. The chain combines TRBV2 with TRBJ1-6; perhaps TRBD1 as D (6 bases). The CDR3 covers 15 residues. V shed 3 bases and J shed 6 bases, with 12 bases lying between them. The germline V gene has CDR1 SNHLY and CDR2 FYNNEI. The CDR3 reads CASSENRVGNSPLHF. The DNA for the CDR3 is TGTGCCAGCAGTGAGAACAGGGTGGGTAATTCACCCCTCCACTTT. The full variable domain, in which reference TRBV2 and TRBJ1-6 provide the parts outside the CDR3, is EPEVTQTPSHQVTQMGQEVILRCVPISNHLYFYWYRQILGQKVEFLVSFYNNEISEKSEIFDDQFSVERPDGSNFTLKIRSTKLEDSAMYFCASSENRVGNSPLHFGNGTRLTVT.